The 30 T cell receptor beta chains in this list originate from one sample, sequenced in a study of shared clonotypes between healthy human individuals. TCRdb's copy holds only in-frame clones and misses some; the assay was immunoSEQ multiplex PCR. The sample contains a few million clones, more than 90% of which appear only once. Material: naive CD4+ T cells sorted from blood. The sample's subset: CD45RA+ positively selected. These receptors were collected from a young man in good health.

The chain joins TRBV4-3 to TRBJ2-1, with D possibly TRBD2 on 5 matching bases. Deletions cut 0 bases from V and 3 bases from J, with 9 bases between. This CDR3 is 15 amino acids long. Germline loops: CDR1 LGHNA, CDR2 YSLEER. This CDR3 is CASSQEPGGYNEQFF. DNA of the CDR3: TGCGCCAGCAGCCAAGAACCCGGAGGCTACAATGAGCAGTTCTTC.

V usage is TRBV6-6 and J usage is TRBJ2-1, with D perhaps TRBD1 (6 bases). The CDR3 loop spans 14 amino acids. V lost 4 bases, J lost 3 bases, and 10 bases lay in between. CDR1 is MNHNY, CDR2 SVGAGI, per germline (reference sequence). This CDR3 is CASSSGDHYNEQFF. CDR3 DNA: TGTGCCAGCAGTTCAGGGGACCACTACAATGAGCAGTTCTTC.

CDR3: CSVQISGTGTEKLFF. For the CDR3, the DNA is TGCAGCGTCCAAATTTCCGGGACAGGGACTGAAAAACTGTTTTTT. The chain couples TRBV29-1 to TRBJ1-4; the match to TRBD1 covers 9 bases. Germline V gene data show CDR1 as SQVTM and CDR2 as ANQGSEA. The CDR3 consists of 15 residues. The V segment lost 6 bases and the J segment 7 bases; nucleotides outside the gene matches: 12.

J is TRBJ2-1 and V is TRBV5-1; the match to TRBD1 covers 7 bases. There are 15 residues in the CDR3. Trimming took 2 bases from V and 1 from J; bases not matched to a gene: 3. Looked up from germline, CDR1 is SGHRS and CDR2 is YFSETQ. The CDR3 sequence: CASSLTGVSYNEQFF. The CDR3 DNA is TGCGCCAGCAGCTTAACAGGGGTGTCCTACAATGAGCAGTTCTTC.

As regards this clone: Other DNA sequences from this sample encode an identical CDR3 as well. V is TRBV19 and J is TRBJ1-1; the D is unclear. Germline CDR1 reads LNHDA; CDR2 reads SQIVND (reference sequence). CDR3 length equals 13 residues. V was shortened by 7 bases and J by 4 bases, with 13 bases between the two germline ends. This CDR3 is CASTPREGTEAFF. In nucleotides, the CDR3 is TGTGCCAGTACCCCAAGGGAGGGCACTGAAGCTTTCTTT.

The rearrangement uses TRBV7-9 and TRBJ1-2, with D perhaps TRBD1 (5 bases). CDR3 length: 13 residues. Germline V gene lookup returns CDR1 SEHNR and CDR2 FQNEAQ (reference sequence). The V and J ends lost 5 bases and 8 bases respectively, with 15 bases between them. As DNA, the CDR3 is TGTGCCAGCAGCCAGGGACCGACCCACGGCTACACCTTC. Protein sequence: CASSQGPTHGYTF.

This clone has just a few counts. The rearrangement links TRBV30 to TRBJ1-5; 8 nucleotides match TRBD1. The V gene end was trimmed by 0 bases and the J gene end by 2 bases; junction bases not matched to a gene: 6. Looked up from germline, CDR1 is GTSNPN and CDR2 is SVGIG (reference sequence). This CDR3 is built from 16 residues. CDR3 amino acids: CAWSVNRGQGNQPQHF. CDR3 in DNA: TGTGCCTGGAGTGTAAACAGGGGACAGGGCAATCAGCCCCAGCATTTT.

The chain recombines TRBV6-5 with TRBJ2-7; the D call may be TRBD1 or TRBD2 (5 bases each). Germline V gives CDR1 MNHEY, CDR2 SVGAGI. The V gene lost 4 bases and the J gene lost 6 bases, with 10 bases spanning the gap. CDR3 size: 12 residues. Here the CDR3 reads CASSSSGGEQYF. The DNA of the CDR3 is TGTGCCAGCAGTTCCTCTGGGGGCGAGCAGTACTTC.

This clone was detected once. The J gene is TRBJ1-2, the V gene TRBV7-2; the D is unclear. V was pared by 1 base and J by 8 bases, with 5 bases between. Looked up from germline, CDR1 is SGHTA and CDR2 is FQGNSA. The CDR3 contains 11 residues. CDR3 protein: CASSLDRGYTF. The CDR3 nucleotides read TGTGCCAGCAGCTTAGACCGGGGCTACACCTTC. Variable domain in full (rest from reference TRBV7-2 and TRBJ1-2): GAGVSQSPSNKVTEKGKDVELRCDPISGHTALYWYRQSLGQGLEFLIYFQGNSAPDKSGLPSDRFSAERTGGSVSTLTIQRTQQEDSAVYLCASSLDRGYTFGSGTRLTVV.

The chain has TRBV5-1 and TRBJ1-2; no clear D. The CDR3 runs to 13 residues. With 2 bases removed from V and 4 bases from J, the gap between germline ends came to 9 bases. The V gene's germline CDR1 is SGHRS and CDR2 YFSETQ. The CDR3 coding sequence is TGCGCCAGCAGCTTCTCAGAGTCCTATGGCTACACCTTC. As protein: CASSFSESYGYTF.

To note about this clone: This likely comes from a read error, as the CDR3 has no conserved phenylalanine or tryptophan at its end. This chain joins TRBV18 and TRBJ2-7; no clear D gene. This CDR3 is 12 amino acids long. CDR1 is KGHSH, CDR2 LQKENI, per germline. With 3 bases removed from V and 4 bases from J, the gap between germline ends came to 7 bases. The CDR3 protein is CASSPDGYEQYL. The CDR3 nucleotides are TGTGCCAGCTCACCCGACGGTTACGAGCAGTACCTC.

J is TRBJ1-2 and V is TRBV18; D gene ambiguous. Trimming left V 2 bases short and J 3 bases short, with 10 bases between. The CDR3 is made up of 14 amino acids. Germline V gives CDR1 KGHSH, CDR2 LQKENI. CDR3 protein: CASSPSFSDYGYTF. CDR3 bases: TGTGCCAGCTCACCATCTTTTTCGGACTATGGCTACACCTTC.

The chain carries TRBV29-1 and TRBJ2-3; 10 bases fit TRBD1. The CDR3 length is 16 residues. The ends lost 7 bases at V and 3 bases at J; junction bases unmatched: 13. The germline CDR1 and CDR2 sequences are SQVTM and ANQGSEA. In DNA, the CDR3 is TGCAGCGCAGACCCCCGGGACAGGGGATCTACAGATACGCAGTATTTT. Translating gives CSADPRDRGSTDTQYF.

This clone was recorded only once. The CDR3: CAWSLRPSGNTIYF. CDR3 bases: TGTGCCTGGAGTTTGCGGCCCTCTGGAAACACCATATATTTT. The chain links TRBV30 to TRBJ1-3; D gene ambiguous. CDR1 is GTSNPN, CDR2 SVGIG, per germline (reference sequence). V was shortened by 2 bases and J by 0 bases, with 8 bases between the two germline ends. The CDR3 has 14 amino acids.

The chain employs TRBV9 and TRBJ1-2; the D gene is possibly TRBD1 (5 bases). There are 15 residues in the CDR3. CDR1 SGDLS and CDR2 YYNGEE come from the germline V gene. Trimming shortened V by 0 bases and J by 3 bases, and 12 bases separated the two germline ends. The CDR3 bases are TGTGCCAGCAGCGTAGGGGGCCAGTCGGACTATGGCTACACCTTC. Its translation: CASSVGGQSDYGYTF.

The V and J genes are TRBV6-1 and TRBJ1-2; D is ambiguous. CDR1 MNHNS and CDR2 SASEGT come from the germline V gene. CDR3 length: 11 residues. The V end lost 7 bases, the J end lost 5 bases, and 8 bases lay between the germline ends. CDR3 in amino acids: CASTRSYGYTF. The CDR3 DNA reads TGTGCCAGCACCCGGAGTTATGGCTACACCTTC.

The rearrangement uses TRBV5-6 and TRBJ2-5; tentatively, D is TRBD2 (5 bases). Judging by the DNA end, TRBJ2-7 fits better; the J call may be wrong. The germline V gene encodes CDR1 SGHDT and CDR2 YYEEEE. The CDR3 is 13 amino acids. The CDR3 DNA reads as TGTGCCAGCAGCACTGACTACGGATACGAGCAGTACTTC. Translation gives CASSTDYGYEQYF.

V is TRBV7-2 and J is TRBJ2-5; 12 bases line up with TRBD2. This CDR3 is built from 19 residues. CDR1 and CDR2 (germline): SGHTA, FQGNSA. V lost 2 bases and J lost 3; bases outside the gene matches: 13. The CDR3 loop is CASSLSLSLAGGPEETQYF. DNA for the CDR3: TGTGCCAGCAGCTTATCGTTGAGTCTAGCGGGAGGGCCGGAAGAGACCCAGTACTTC.

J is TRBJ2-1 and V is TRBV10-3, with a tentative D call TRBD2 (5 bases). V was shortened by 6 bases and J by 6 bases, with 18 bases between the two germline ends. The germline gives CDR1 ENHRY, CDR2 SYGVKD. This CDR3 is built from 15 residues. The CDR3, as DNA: TGTGCCATCAGGGACGCACTACGGGATCCCAATGAGCAGTTCTTC. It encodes CAIRDALRDPNEQFF.

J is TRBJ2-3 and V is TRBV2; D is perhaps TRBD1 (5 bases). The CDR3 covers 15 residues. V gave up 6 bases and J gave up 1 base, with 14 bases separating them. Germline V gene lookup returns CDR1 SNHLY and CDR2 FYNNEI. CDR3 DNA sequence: TGTGCCAGCAGGCCTAGGGGTGAGGGCACAGATACGCAGTATTTT. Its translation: CASRPRGEGTDTQYF.

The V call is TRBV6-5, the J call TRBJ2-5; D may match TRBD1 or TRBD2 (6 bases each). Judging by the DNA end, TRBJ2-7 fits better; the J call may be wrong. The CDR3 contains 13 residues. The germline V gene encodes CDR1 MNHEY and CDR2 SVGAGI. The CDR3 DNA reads TGTGCCAGCAGGCCTAGGGGGGTTGGCGAGCAGTACTTC. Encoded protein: CASRPRGVGEQYF.

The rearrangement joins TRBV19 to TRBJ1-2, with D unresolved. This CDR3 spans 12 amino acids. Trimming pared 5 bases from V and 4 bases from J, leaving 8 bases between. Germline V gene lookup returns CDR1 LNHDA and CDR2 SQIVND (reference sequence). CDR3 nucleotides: TGTGCCAGTAGTCCAGGCATCTATGGCTACACCTTC. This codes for CASSPGIYGYTF.

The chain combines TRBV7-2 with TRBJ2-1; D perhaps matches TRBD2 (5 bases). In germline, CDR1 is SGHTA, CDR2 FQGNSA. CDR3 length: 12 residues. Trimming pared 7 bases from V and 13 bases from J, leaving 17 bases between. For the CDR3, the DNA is TGTGCCAGCAAGGGTTCGGGGTTGACCCAGTTCTTC. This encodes CASKGSGLTQFF.

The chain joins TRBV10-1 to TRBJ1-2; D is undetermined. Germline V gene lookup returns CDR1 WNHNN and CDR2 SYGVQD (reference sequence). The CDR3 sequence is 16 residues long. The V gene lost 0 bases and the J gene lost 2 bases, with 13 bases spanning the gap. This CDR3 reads CASSESGFPENYGYTF. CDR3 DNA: TGCGCCAGCAGTGAGTCCGGATTTCCCGAGAACTATGGCTACACCTTC.

The CDR3 region has the DNA TGTGCCAGCAGCGCACTTCAGGGGGGCTTCGAGACCCAGTACTTC. Encoded protein: CASSALQGGFETQYF. The rearrangement joins TRBV11-2 to TRBJ2-5; the D gene is possibly TRBD1 (7 bases). Trimming took 5 bases from V and 5 from J, leaving 18 bases between them. This CDR3 is built from 15 residues. Germline V lookup: CDR1 SGHAT, CDR2 FQNNGV.

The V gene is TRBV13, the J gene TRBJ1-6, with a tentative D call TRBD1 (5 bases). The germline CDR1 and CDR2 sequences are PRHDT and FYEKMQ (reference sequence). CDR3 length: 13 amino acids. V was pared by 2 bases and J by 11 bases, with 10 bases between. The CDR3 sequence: CASSLRQSTPLHF. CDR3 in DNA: TGTGCCAGCAGCTTACGACAGTCGACACCCCTCCACTTT.

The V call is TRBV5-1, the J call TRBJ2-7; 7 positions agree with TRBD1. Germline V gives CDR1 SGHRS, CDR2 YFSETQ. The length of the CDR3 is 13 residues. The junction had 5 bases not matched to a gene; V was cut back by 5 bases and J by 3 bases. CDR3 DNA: TGCGCCAGCAGAGGGGGACAGCTCTACGAGCAGTACTTC. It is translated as CASRGGQLYEQYF.

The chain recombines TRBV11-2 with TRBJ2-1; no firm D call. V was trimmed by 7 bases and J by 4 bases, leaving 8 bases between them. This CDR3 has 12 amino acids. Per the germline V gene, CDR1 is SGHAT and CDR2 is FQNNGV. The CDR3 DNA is TGTGCCAGCACCAAAGGGTACAATGAGCAGTTCTTC. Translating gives CASTKGYNEQFF.

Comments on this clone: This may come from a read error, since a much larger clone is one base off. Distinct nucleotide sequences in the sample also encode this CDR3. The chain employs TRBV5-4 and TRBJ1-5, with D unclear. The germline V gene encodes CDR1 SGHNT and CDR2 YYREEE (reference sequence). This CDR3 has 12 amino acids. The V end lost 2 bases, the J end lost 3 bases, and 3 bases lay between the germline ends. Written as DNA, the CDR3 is TGTGCCAGCAGCTTAGACAATCAGCCCCAGCATTTT. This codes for CASSLDNQPQHF.

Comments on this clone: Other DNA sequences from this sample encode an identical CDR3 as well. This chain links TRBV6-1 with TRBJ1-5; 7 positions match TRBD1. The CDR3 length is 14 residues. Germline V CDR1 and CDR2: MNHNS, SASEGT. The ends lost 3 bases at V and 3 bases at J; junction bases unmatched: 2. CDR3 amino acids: CASSEGQPNQPQHF. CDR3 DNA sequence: TGTGCCAGCAGTGAGGGACAGCCCAATCAGCCCCAGCATTTT.